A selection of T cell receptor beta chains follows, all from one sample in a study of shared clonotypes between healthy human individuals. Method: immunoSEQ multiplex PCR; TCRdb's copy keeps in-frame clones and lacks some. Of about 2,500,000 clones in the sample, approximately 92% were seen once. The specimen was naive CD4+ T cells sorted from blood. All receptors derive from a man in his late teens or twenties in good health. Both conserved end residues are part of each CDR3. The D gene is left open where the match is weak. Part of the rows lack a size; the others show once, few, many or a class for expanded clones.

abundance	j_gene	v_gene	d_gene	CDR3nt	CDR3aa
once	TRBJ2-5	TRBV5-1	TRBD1	TGCGCCAGCAGACGTTTCGGGACAGAACAAGAGACCCAGTACTTC	CASRRFGTEQETQYF
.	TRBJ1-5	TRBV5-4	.	TGTGCCAGCAGCTTGGGAGGCGGCAATCAGCCCCAGCATTTT	CASSLGGGNQPQHF
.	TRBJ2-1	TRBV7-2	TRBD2	TGTGCCAGCAGCTTAGGCGGGGGGCCTTCCTACAATGAGCAGTTCTTC	CASSLGGGPSYNEQFF
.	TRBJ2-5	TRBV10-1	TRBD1	TGCGCCAGCAGTGAGTCGGGACAGGGAGCGACCCAGTACTTC	CASSESGQGATQYF
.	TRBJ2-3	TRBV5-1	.	TGCGCCAGCAGTTTGAGGTCCACTACGGATACGCAGTATTTT	CASSLRSTTDTQYF
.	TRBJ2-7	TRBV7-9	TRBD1	TGTGCCAGCAGCTTAACCGGGACAGGTGGTTCCGAGCAGTACTTC	CASSLTGTGGSEQYF
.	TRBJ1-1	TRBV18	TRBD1	TGTGCCAGCTCGGACGGGACAGGATTCACTGAAGCTTTCTTT	CASSDGTGFTEAFF
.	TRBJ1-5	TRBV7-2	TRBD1	TGTGCCAGCAGCTCAACTCCCGCGACAGGGTTTCAGCCCCAGCATTTT	CASSSTPATGFQPQHF
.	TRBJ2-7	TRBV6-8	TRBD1	TGTGCCAGCAGTTACTCATCCGGGACAGGGCAATACGAGCAGTACTTC	CASSYSSGTGQYEQYF
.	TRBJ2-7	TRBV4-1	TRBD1	TGCGCCAGCAGCCAACACTCAGGGGGCGTGAAGGTTTACGAGCAGTACTTC	CASSQHSGGVKVYEQYF
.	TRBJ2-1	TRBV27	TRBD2	TGTGCCAGCAGAGAACTAGCGGGGGTTTTGAATGAGCAGTTCTTC	CASRELAGVLNEQFF
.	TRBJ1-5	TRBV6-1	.	TGTGCCAGCAGTGCTAGACAAGATAGCAATCAGCCCCAGCATTTT	CASSARQDSNQPQHF
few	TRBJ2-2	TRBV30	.	TGTGCCTTTGAGAACACCGGGGAGCTGTTTTTT	CAFENTGELFF
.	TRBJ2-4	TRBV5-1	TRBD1	TGCGCCAGCAGCTTCGGACAGGCCATTGCCAAAAACATTCAGTACTTC	CASSFGQAIAKNIQYF
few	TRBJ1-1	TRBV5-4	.	TGTGCCAGCAGCTTTGGACAGTTGAACACTGAAGCTTTCTTT	CASSFGQLNTEAFF
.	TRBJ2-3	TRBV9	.	TGTGCCAGCAGCGCCCTCCTCGCAGATACGCAGTATTTT	CASSALLADTQYF
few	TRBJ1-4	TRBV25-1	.	TGTGCCAGCAGTGATGCCCGTGGGCTATTCAATGAAAAACTGTTTTTT	CASSDARGLFNEKLFF
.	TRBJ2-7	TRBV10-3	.	TGTGCCATCAGTGATCAGTACGAGCAGTACTTC	CAISDQYEQYF
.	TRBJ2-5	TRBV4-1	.	TGCGCCAGCAGCCAAGATATACAGGGAACAGAGACCCAGTACTTC	CASSQDIQGTETQYF
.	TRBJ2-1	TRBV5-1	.	TGCGCCAGCAGCCTGGACCTAAGCTCCTACAATGAGCAGTTCTTC	CASSLDLSSYNEQFF
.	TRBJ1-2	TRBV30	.	TGTGCCTGGAGTGTTCGTGCAAAAGAGGGCTACACCTTC	CAWSVRAKEGYTF
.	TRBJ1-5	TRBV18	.	TGTGCCAGCTCACCCAACACCGGGGCAGAGAATCAGCCCCAGCATTTT	CASSPNTGAENQPQHF
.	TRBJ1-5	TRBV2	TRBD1	TGTGCCAGCAGTAAAACGACAGGGCTCAATCAGCCCCAGCATTTT	CASSKTTGLNQPQHF
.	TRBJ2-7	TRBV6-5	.	TGTGCCAGCAGTTATGGCGTGAGCTCCTACGAGCAGTACTTC	CASSYGVSSYEQYF